These T cell receptor beta chains were read from a single sample in a study of CD8 T cells in Susac syndrome. TCRdb analysed the immunoSEQ multiplex PCR reads with MiXCR anew, one entry per CDR3 protein. Of 160,000 or so distinct CDR3 sequences listed, roughly 95% were seen once; the top ten hold over 0.11%. Source material: CD4+ T cells from PBMCs. Receptors were obtained from a human donor in good health. The CDR3 runs from the conserved cysteine through the conserved F or W. Each record gives: clone size, D gene, J gene, CDR3 length, V gene, CDR3 protein, CDR3 DNA. D genes are given only for firm matches. Clone size appears in some rows only: once, few, many, or a class for an expanded clone.

clone_size: .; d_call: .; j_call: TRBJ2-3; cdr3_length: 12; v_call: TRBV30; cdr3_aa: CAWNQGTNTQYF; cdr3_nt: TGTGCCTGGAACCAGGGGACTAATACGCAGTATTTT
clone_size: .; d_call: .; j_call: TRBJ1-2; cdr3_length: 14; v_call: TRBV5-1; cdr3_aa: CASSPPTSSYGYTF; cdr3_nt: TGCGCCAGCAGCCCGCCGACTAGCAGCTATGGCTACACCTTC
clone_size: .; d_call: .; j_call: TRBJ2-1; cdr3_length: 12; v_call: TRBV5-1; cdr3_aa: CASSSFYNEQFF; cdr3_nt: TGCGCCAGCAGCTCCTTCTACAATGAGCAGTTCTTC
clone_size: .; d_call: .; j_call: TRBJ2-3; cdr3_length: 15; v_call: TRBV5-1; cdr3_aa: CASSLSGEGPDTQYF; cdr3_nt: TGCGCCAGCAGCTTGTCCGGGGAAGGGCCAGATACGCAGTATTTT
clone_size: .; d_call: .; j_call: TRBJ1-3; cdr3_length: 13; v_call: TRBV7-9; cdr3_aa: CASSLTEGNTIYF; cdr3_nt: TGTGCCAGCAGCTTGACAGAAGGAAACACCATATATTTT
clone_size: .; d_call: TRBD2; j_call: TRBJ2-2; cdr3_length: 16; v_call: TRBV19; cdr3_aa: CASSSLAGGPTGELFF; cdr3_nt: TGTGCCAGTAGTTCCCTAGCGGGGGGGCCAACCGGGGAGCTGTTTTTT
clone_size: .; d_call: TRBD1; j_call: TRBJ1-6; cdr3_length: 16; v_call: TRBV4-1; cdr3_aa: CASSQVGQGDNSPLHF; cdr3_nt: TGCGCCAGCAGCCAAGTCGGACAGGGGGATAATTCACCCCTCCACTTT
clone_size: .; d_call: .; j_call: TRBJ2-5; cdr3_length: 15; v_call: TRBV5-4; cdr3_aa: CASNVAGLKQETQYF; cdr3_nt: TGTGCCAGCAATGTCGCGGGCCTCAAACAAGAGACCCAGTACTTC
clone_size: .; d_call: TRBD1; j_call: TRBJ1-2; cdr3_length: 15; v_call: TRBV12-3/TRBV12-4; cdr3_aa: CASSERDRRSYGYTF; cdr3_nt: TGTGCCAGCAGTGAAAGGGACAGGCGGTCCTATGGCTACACCTTC
clone_size: .; d_call: .; j_call: TRBJ2-5; cdr3_length: 10; v_call: TRBV20-1; cdr3_aa: CSAARETQYF; cdr3_nt: TGCAGTGCCGCCAGAGAGACCCAGTACTTC
clone_size: .; d_call: .; j_call: TRBJ1-6; cdr3_length: 13; v_call: TRBV5-5; cdr3_aa: CASSLDGGPPLHF; cdr3_nt: TGTGCCAGCAGCTTGGACGGGGGGCCACCCCTCCACTTT
clone_size: .; d_call: .; j_call: TRBJ1-1; cdr3_length: 11; v_call: TRBV3-1; cdr3_aa: CASSHGQRAFF; cdr3_nt: TGTGCCAGCAGCCACGGCCAGAGAGCTTTCTTT
clone_size: .; d_call: .; j_call: TRBJ1-4; cdr3_length: 15; v_call: TRBV6-2/TRBV6-3; cdr3_aa: CASSHYQGASEKLFF; cdr3_nt: TGTGCCAGCAGTCACTACCAAGGGGCATCGGAAAAACTGTTTTTT
clone_size: .; d_call: TRBD2; j_call: TRBJ2-7; cdr3_length: 14; v_call: TRBV19; cdr3_aa: CASSIAQRGYEQYF; cdr3_nt: TGTGCCAGTAGTATTGCCCAGCGGGGATACGAGCAGTACTTC
clone_size: .; d_call: .; j_call: TRBJ2-1; cdr3_length: 11; v_call: TRBV5-6; cdr3_aa: CASRRDYEQFF; cdr3_nt: TGTGCCAGCCGGAGGGACTATGAGCAGTTCTTC
clone_size: .; d_call: .; j_call: TRBJ1-5; cdr3_length: 15; v_call: TRBV9; cdr3_aa: CASSVTGYSNQPQHF; cdr3_nt: TGTGCCAGCAGCGTCACAGGATATAGCAATCAGCCCCAGCATTTT
clone_size: .; d_call: .; j_call: TRBJ2-1; cdr3_length: 14; v_call: TRBV5-1; cdr3_aa: CASSLIPSYNEQFF; cdr3_nt: TGCGCCAGCAGCTTGATTCCCTCCTACAATGAGCAGTTCTTC
clone_size: .; d_call: .; j_call: TRBJ2-7; cdr3_length: 14; v_call: TRBV29-1; cdr3_aa: CSAADPWSSYEQYF; cdr3_nt: TGCAGCGCCGCCGACCCTTGGAGCTCCTACGAGCAGTACTTC
clone_size: .; d_call: TRBD1; j_call: TRBJ1-2; cdr3_length: 14; v_call: TRBV7-2; cdr3_aa: CASSVAGTVYGYTF; cdr3_nt: TGTGCCAGCAGCGTCGCAGGGACAGTTTATGGCTACACCTTC
clone_size: .; d_call: TRBD1; j_call: TRBJ1-1; cdr3_length: 14; v_call: TRBV5-1; cdr3_aa: CASRYQGGNTEAFF; cdr3_nt: TGCGCCAGCAGGTATCAGGGGGGGAACACTGAAGCTTTCTTT
clone_size: .; d_call: .; j_call: TRBJ2-5; cdr3_length: 14; v_call: TRBV2; cdr3_aa: CASNAGGPKGTQYF; cdr3_nt: TGTGCCAGCAACGCAGGCGGACCTAAGGGGACCCAGTACTTC
clone_size: .; d_call: TRBD2; j_call: TRBJ2-3; cdr3_length: 17; v_call: TRBV5-1; cdr3_aa: CASSHPTSGGGADTQYF; cdr3_nt: TGCGCCAGCAGCCACCCCACTAGCGGGGGGGGCGCAGATACGCAGTATTTT
clone_size: .; d_call: .; j_call: TRBJ2-7; cdr3_length: 15; v_call: TRBV24-1; cdr3_aa: CATSDLGGSSYEQYF; cdr3_nt: TGTGCCACCAGTGATTTAGGGGGGTCCTCCTACGAGCAGTACTTC
clone_size: .; d_call: .; j_call: TRBJ2-7; cdr3_length: 15; v_call: TRBV7-2; cdr3_aa: CASSLHGGGYYEQYF; cdr3_nt: TGTGCCAGCAGCTTACATGGGGGAGGTTACTACGAGCAGTACTTC
clone_size: .; d_call: .; j_call: TRBJ2-5; cdr3_length: 13; v_call: TRBV7-2; cdr3_aa: CASSFGSAKTQYF; cdr3_nt: TGTGCCAGCAGCTTCGGTTCCGCCAAAACCCAGTACTTC
clone_size: .; d_call: .; j_call: TRBJ2-7; cdr3_length: 17; v_call: TRBV9; cdr3_aa: CASSVAPGPSLAYEQYF; cdr3_nt: TGTGCCAGCAGCGTAGCTCCCGGGCCGAGTTTGGCCTACGAGCAGTACTTC
clone_size: .; d_call: .; j_call: TRBJ2-5; cdr3_length: 14; v_call: TRBV5-1; cdr3_aa: CASSLTTTQETQYF; cdr3_nt: TGCGCCAGCAGCTTGACGACGACCCAAGAGACCCAGTACTTC
clone_size: .; d_call: .; j_call: TRBJ1-1; cdr3_length: 13; v_call: TRBV10-1; cdr3_aa: CASTIALGTEAFF; cdr3_nt: TGCGCTAGCACGATAGCTTTAGGCACTGAAGCTTTCTTT
clone_size: .; d_call: TRBD1; j_call: TRBJ2-3; cdr3_length: 14; v_call: TRBV6-1; cdr3_aa: CASKLQGSTDTQYF; cdr3_nt: TGTGCCAGCAAACTACAGGGGAGCACAGATACGCAGTATTTT
clone_size: once; d_call: .; j_call: TRBJ2-1; cdr3_length: 17; v_call: TRBV11-3; cdr3_aa: CASSLGVGGAGDNEQFF; cdr3_nt: TGTGCCAGCAGCTTAGGGGTGGGGGGAGCCGGAGACAATGAGCAGTTCTTC
clone_size: .; d_call: .; j_call: TRBJ1-5; cdr3_length: 13; v_call: TRBV27; cdr3_aa: CASRKQGDQPQHF; cdr3_nt: TGTGCCAGCCGCAAACAGGGAGATCAGCCCCAGCATTTT
clone_size: .; d_call: .; j_call: TRBJ2-2; cdr3_length: 15; v_call: TRBV6-1; cdr3_aa: CASSEASASTGELFF; cdr3_nt: TGTGCCAGCAGTGAAGCGTCCGCTTCTACCGGGGAGCTGTTTTTT
clone_size: .; d_call: .; j_call: TRBJ1-6; cdr3_length: 13; v_call: TRBV7-9; cdr3_aa: CASSSQVGSPLHF; cdr3_nt: TGTGCCAGCAGCTCTCAGGTTGGGTCACCCCTCCACTTT
clone_size: .; d_call: TRBD1; j_call: TRBJ1-2; cdr3_length: 13; v_call: TRBV5-4; cdr3_aa: CASSGTGGVGYTF; cdr3_nt: TGTGCCAGCAGCGGGACAGGGGGCGTAGGCTACACCTTC
clone_size: .; d_call: .; j_call: TRBJ2-7; cdr3_length: 12; v_call: TRBV7-9; cdr3_aa: CASTSQGYEQYF; cdr3_nt: TGTGCCAGCACCTCACAGGGTTACGAGCAGTACTTC
clone_size: .; d_call: .; j_call: TRBJ2-4; cdr3_length: 15; v_call: TRBV7-2; cdr3_aa: CASSPWGAGYGIQYF; cdr3_nt: TGTGCCAGCAGCCCTTGGGGGGCCGGGTATGGCATTCAGTACTTC
clone_size: .; d_call: TRBD2; j_call: TRBJ2-1; cdr3_length: 14; v_call: TRBV28; cdr3_aa: CASRRGSSYNEQFF; cdr3_nt: TGTGCCAGCCGGCGGGGGAGCTCCTACAATGAGCAGTTCTTC
clone_size: .; d_call: .; j_call: TRBJ2-3; cdr3_length: 13; v_call: TRBV28; cdr3_aa: CASSPQATDTQYF; cdr3_nt: TGTGCCAGCAGTCCGCAAGCCACAGATACGCAGTATTTT
clone_size: .; d_call: TRBD2; j_call: TRBJ2-5; cdr3_length: 16; v_call: TRBV20-1; cdr3_aa: CSASRDGLVVVETQYF; cdr3_nt: TGCAGTGCTAGCCGTGACGGACTAGTAGTTGTAGAGACCCAGTACTTC
clone_size: once; d_call: .; j_call: TRBJ1-6; cdr3_length: 14; v_call: TRBV20-1; cdr3_aa: CSALDGSYNSPLHF; cdr3_nt: TGCAGTGCTTTGGACGGCTCCTATAATTCACCCCTCCACTTT
clone_size: .; d_call: .; j_call: TRBJ2-7; cdr3_length: 14; v_call: TRBV12-3/TRBV12-4; cdr3_aa: CASSLGGSNYEQYF; cdr3_nt: TGTGCCAGCAGTCTAGGGGGTTCTAACTACGAGCAGTACTTC
clone_size: .; d_call: TRBD1; j_call: TRBJ1-1; cdr3_length: 19; v_call: TRBV24-1; cdr3_aa: CATSDWVADRENSDTEAFF; cdr3_nt: TGTGCCACCAGTGATTGGGTCGCCGACAGGGAAAATTCGGACACTGAAGCTTTCTTT
clone_size: .; d_call: .; j_call: TRBJ1-4; cdr3_length: 15; v_call: TRBV5-4; cdr3_aa: CASSDPGRGGEKLFF; cdr3_nt: TGTGCCAGCAGCGATCCGGGACGCGGAGGAGAAAAACTGTTTTTT
clone_size: .; d_call: TRBD1; j_call: TRBJ1-2; cdr3_length: 13; v_call: TRBV12-3/TRBV12-4; cdr3_aa: CASSLRQGGGYTF; cdr3_nt: TGTGCCAGCAGTTTGAGACAGGGAGGTGGCTACACCTTC
clone_size: .; d_call: .; j_call: TRBJ1-5; cdr3_length: 13; v_call: TRBV28; cdr3_aa: CASKSGARQPQHF; cdr3_nt: TGTGCCAGCAAGTCAGGGGCGAGACAGCCCCAGCATTTT
clone_size: .; d_call: .; j_call: TRBJ2-2; cdr3_length: 15; v_call: TRBV20-1; cdr3_aa: CSARRLGRNTGELFF; cdr3_nt: TGCAGTGCTAGAAGGCTCGGGAGGAACACCGGGGAGCTGTTTTTT
clone_size: .; d_call: .; j_call: TRBJ2-1; cdr3_length: 12; v_call: TRBV20-1; cdr3_aa: CSAGTLDNEQFF; cdr3_nt: TGCAGTGCTGGGACACTCGACAATGAGCAGTTCTTC
clone_size: .; d_call: .; j_call: TRBJ2-4; cdr3_length: 15; v_call: TRBV7-2; cdr3_aa: CASSLGGRPENIQYF; cdr3_nt: TGTGCCAGCAGCTTAGGGGGCAGACCAGAAAACATTCAGTACTTC